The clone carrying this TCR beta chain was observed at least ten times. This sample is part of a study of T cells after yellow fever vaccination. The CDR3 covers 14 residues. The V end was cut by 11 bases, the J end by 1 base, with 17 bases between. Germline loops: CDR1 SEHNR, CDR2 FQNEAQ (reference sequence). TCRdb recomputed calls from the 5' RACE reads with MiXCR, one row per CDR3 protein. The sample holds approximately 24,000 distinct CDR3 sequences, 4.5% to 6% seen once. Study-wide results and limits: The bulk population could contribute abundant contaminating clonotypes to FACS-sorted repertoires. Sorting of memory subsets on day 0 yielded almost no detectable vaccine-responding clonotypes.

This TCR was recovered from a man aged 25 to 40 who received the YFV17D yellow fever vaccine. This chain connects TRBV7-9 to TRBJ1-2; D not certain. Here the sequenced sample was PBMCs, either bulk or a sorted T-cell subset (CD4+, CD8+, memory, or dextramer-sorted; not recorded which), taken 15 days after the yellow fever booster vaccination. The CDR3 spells CAGGSAGGNYGYTF. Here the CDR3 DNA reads TGTGCCGGCGGAAGTGCGGGCGGTAACTATGGCTACACCTTC.